Reported below is one TCR beta chain. Original analysis: Amplification of reference gene primers was used by the study to estimate nucleated cell counts. The data were produced by immunoSEQ multiplex PCR, yet TCRdb's version contains in-frame clones alone and is incomplete. V, J and clone size reflect that table, while D and trimming were determined from the DNA. The sample consists of approximately 220,000 clones, about 85% of them appearing once. The CDR3 contains 14 residues. V was clipped by 3 bases and J by 2 bases; unmatched bases: 3. Germline V gives CDR1 SGHRS, CDR2 YFSETQ. The data stem from a study of blood T cell repertoires in COVID-19. Study details: Material from acute and convalescent COVID-19 was sourced from the United States, Italy and Spain.

This chain connects TRBV5-1 to TRBJ2-3, with TRBD1 matching 7 bases. The TCR comes from a woman older than 75 with acute or convalescent COVID-19. The sample comprised peripheral blood. CDR3 residues: CASSSGTATDTQYF. The DNA of the CDR3 is TGCGCCAGCAGCTCCGGGACAGCCACAGATACGCAGTATTTT.